What follows are 22 T cell receptor beta chains derived from one specimen sequenced in a study of regulatory T cells in long-lasting Graves disease. Time point noted: newly diagnosed GD, antithyroid drugs for less than 3 months. The authors made the TCR library using RNA they extracted from PBMCs. Library construction for TCR beta used iRepertoire HTBI primers and Arm-PCR of CDR3 regions. TCRdb ran MiXCR on the multiplex PCR reads and lists one entry per CDR3 protein. The sample holds fewer than 550,000 distinct CDR3 sequences, around 15% seen once. The same specimen was also included in a second study, on T cells in Graves' hyperthyroidism and ophthalmopathy.

Sequencing used peripheral blood mononuclear cells (PBMCs), obtained at new diagnosis, from a patient treated with antithyroid drugs. The receptor set was obtained from a woman aged 18-35 years with Graves disease.

This clonotype was picked up many times. The V and J genes are TRBV10-3 and TRBJ2-7, with D tentatively TRBD2 (6 bases). Germline CDR1 reads ENHRY; CDR2 reads SYGVKD. V was shortened by 3 bases and J by 3 bases, with 12 bases between the two germline ends. CDR3 length equals 14 residues. For the CDR3, the DNA is TGTGCCATCAGTGAAGGAGGGTCTGGCTACGAGCAGTACTTC. Its protein is CAISEGGSGYEQYF.

The chain recombines TRBV20-1 with TRBJ2-7; either TRBD1 or TRBD2 may supply D (6 bases each). Deletions cut 5 bases from V and 1 base from J, with 15 bases between. The CDR3 loop spans 14 amino acids. CDR1 DFQATT and CDR2 SNEGSKA come from the germline V gene (reference sequence). Here the CDR3 DNA reads TGCAGTGCTGGGCCCCCGGGGGCTTCCTACGAGCAGTACTTC. Its protein product is CSAGPPGASYEQYF.

In its sample, this clonotype was seen once. It may be a read error: a sequence one base away is much more abundant. V is TRBV5-1 and J is TRBJ1-2, with D unresolved. Germline CDR1 SGHRS, CDR2 YFSETQ. The CDR3 sequence is 13 residues long. The CDR3 nucleotides are TGCGACAGCAGCGCTGAGGACAACTATGGCTACACCTTC. Its protein is CDSSAEDNYGYTF. The complete variable domain, with remaining parts taken from reference TRBV5-1 and TRBJ1-2, reads KAGVTQTPRYLIKTRGQQVTLSCSPISGHRSVSWYQQTPGQGLQFLFEYFSETQRNKGNFPGRFSGRQFSNSRSEMNVSTLELGDSALYLCDSSAEDNYGYTFGSGTRLTVV.

This clonotype has ten or more counts. The chain links TRBV7-8 to TRBJ2-3; 8 nucleotides match TRBD2. Per germline, CDR1 SGHVS and CDR2 FQNEAQ. The CDR3 has 18 amino acids. The V gene end was trimmed by 1 base and the J gene end by 5 bases; junction bases not matched to a gene: 14. CDR3 DNA: TGTGCCAGCAGCTTAGGCCACCGACTAGCGCGACAAGGAGATACGCAGTATTTT. As protein: CASSLGHRLARQGDTQYF. The whole variable domain, filled in from reference TRBV7-8 and TRBJ2-3, reads GAGVSQSPRYKVAKRGQDVALRCDPISGHVSLFWYQQALGQGPEFLTYFQNEAQLDKSGLPSDRFFAERPEGSVSTLKIQRTQQEDSAVYLCASSLGHRLARQGDTQYFGPGTRLTVL.

This clonotype was seen only a few times. The chain has TRBV27 and TRBJ2-1, with TRBD2 identical over 9 bases. Per the germline V gene, CDR1 is MNHEY and CDR2 is SMNVEV (reference sequence). Trimming at V came to 8 bases and at J to 4 bases, leaving 6 bases not matched to a gene. The CDR3 runs to 14 residues. The CDR3 DNA reads TGTGCCAGCGTGGGACTAGCAGATTACAATGAGCAGTTCTTC. Its protein product is CASVGLADYNEQFF.

CDR3 nucleotide sequence: TGTGCCAGCAGCCAAGACCGGGACACTCGGAAAAAACTGTTTTTT. This encodes CASSQDRDTRKKLFF. J is TRBJ1-4 and V is TRBV14; D may be TRBD1 (6 bases). Germline V gene lookup returns CDR1 SGHDN and CDR2 FVKESK. There are 15 residues in the CDR3. Trimming pared 0 bases from V and 9 bases from J, leaving 14 bases between.

This clonotype has ten or more counts. The rearrangement links TRBV30 to TRBJ2-7, with a possible D match to TRBD2 (7 bases). The germline V gene has CDR1 GTSNPN and CDR2 SVGIG (reference sequence). This CDR3 region has 14 residues. V dropped 2 bases and J dropped 1 base, with 12 bases sitting between them. The CDR3 region has the DNA TGTGCCTGGAGTCTAGGGGGACTATCCTACGAGCAGTACTTC. Protein: CAWSLGGLSYEQYF.

The chain links TRBV2 to TRBJ2-6; D gene unclear. The CDR3 spans 16 residues. Deletions cut 6 bases from V and 0 bases from J, with 12 bases between. Germline CDR1 and CDR2: SNHLY and FYNNEI. Here the CDR3 reads CASRKETGSGANVLTF. The CDR3 nucleotides are TGTGCCAGCAGGAAAGAAACCGGCTCTGGGGCCAACGTCCTGACTTTC.

The chain carries TRBV7-3 and TRBJ2-3; D perhaps matches TRBD2 (6 bases). CDR3 length: 14 residues. The germline V gene has CDR1 SGHTA and CDR2 FQGTGA. V was pared by 8 bases and J by 3 bases, with 15 bases between. The CDR3 loop is CASGRRAGTDTQYF. The CDR3 region has the DNA TGTGCCAGCGGAAGGAGGGCCGGTACAGATACGCAGTATTTT.

A word on this clonotype: Given a much more abundant clone one base away, this may be a read error. This chain links TRBV15 with TRBJ2-2; D may be TRBD2 (6 bases). The V gene's germline CDR1 is LNHNV and CDR2 YYDKDF (reference sequence). This CDR3 spans 16 amino acids. In nucleotides, the CDR3 is TGTGCCACCAGCAGAGATGCGGGGATGAACACCGGGGAGCTGCTTTTT. Its protein product is CATSRDAGMNTGELLF.

This clonotype has ten or more counts. This rearrangement joins TRBV10-3 to TRBJ1-4, with D perhaps TRBD1 (6 bases). The CDR3 runs to 15 residues. The V and J ends lost 3 bases and 4 bases respectively, with 12 bases between them. Germline assignment: CDR1 ENHRY and CDR2 SYGVKD. The CDR3 DNA follows: TGTGCCATCAGTGACAGGGGAGGAGATAATGAAAAACTGTTTTTT. Translated: CAISDRGGDNEKLFF.

As concerns this clonotype: This probably arose from a read error, given a far larger clone one base away. The rearrangement uses TRBV7-9 and TRBJ2-1, with D uncertain. CDR1 and CDR2 (germline): SEHNR, FQNEAQ (reference sequence). The CDR3 has 11 amino acids. V lost 2 bases and J 7 bases, leaving 3 bases between the germline ends. CDR3 region: CASSLRNEQFF. In DNA form, the CDR3 reads TGTGCCAGCAGCTTAAGGAATGAGCAGTTCTTC. Looking up the rest from reference TRBV7-9 and TRBJ2-1 gives the full variable domain: DTGVSQNPRHKITKRGQNVTFRCDPISEHNRLYWYRQTLGQGPEFLTYFQNEAQLEKSRLLSDRFSAERPKGSFSTLEIQRTEQGDSAMYLCASSLRNEQFFGPGTRLTVL.

At least ten counts were recorded for this clonotype. The gene calls are TRBV12-3 or TRBV12-4 and TRBJ2-5; D is unclear. V lost 6 bases and J 5 bases, leaving 16 bases between the germline ends. The CDR3 contains 14 residues. CDR3 nucleotide sequence: TGTGCCAGCAGATCCCGGCCCTTGGAGGAGACCCAGTACTTC. Amino acid sequence: CASRSRPLEETQYF.

The sample holds one count of this clonotype. This chain connects TRBV19 to TRBJ2-3; D unresolved. The end of the DNA aligns better with TRBJ2-7, so the J call may be wrong. The CDR3 spans 13 residues. CDR1 and CDR2 from the germline V gene are LNHDA and SQIVND (reference sequence). CDR3 nucleotides: TGTGCCAGTAGTAATGTACAGACCTACGAGCAGTACTTC. Its protein product is CASSNVQTYEQYF.

This clonotype showed up many times. The chain joins TRBV6-1 to TRBJ2-7; D is possibly TRBD2 (5 bases). Germline assignment: CDR1 MNHNS and CDR2 SASEGT. This CDR3 comprises 13 residues. V was cut by 4 bases and J by 2 bases, with 9 bases left in between. The CDR3 loop is CASSVEVPYEQYF. The CDR3 DNA reads TGTGCCAGCAGTGTGGAGGTCCCCTACGAGCAGTACTTC.

This clonotype was counted a few times. This chain connects TRBV4-1 to TRBJ1-2; a weak D match, TRBD1 (5 bases). Germline values: CDR1 MGHRA, CDR2 YSYEKL. The CDR3 spans 14 residues. Deletions cut 2 bases from V and 8 bases from J, with 15 bases between. CDR3 sequence (DNA): TGCGCCAGCAGCCAAACAACAGGCTTACGGGGCTACACCTTC. It encodes CASSQTTGLRGYTF.

This clonotype came up a few times. V gene TRBV28 combines with J gene TRBJ2-6, with TRBD2 matching over 8 bases. The V gene's germline CDR1 is MDHEN and CDR2 SYDVKM. The CDR3 contains 18 residues. V dropped 4 bases and J dropped 1; count of bases not matched to a gene: 9. This chain's CDR3 is CASSSFLGLGSGANVLTF. In DNA, the CDR3 is TGTGCCAGCAGTTCTTTCCTGGGACTAGGATCTGGGGCCAACGTCCTGACTTTC.

This clonotype has a count of ten or more. The rearrangement links TRBV29-1 to TRBJ2-3; TRBD2 agrees at 8 bases. Germline CDR1 SQVTM, CDR2 ANQGSEA. This CDR3 comprises 14 residues. With 4 bases clipped from V and 2 bases from J, the junction kept 5 bases outside the gene matches. The chain's CDR3 is CSVGAGGVTDTQYF. CDR3 bases: TGCAGCGTTGGGGCGGGAGGTGTCACAGATACGCAGTATTTT.

This clonotype was counted ten times or more. The chain uses TRBV18 and TRBJ2-1, with 11 bases that match TRBD1. CDR1 is KGHSH and CDR2 is LQKENI in the germline V gene. The V gene end was trimmed by 5 bases and the J gene end by 4 bases; junction bases not matched to a gene: 7. The CDR3 is 16 amino acids. CDR3 region: CASSSTGTGGYNEQFF. The DNA of the CDR3 is TGTGCCAGCTCATCGACCGGGACAGGGGGGTACAATGAGCAGTTCTTC.

The chain carries TRBV9 and TRBJ1-6; D not certain. The V gene lost 0 bases and the J gene lost 11 bases, with 9 bases spanning the gap. CDR1 is SGDLS and CDR2 is YYNGEE in the germline V gene. This CDR3 is 13 amino acids long. CDR3 DNA sequence: TGTGCCAGCAGCGTAGGCGTGGTCCCACCCCTCCACTTT. Translating gives CASSVGVVPPLHF.

To note about this clonotype: The junction differs from germline at one of its ends, possibly a read error. The rearrangement joins TRBV5-5 to TRBJ2-7; maybe TRBD1 (7 bases). Germline-derived CDR1 and CDR2 are SGHKS and YYEKEE (reference sequence). The CDR3 has 14 residues. The CDR3 sequence: CAGSRGDTSYEQYF. As DNA, the CDR3 is TGTGCCGGCAGCAGGGGGGACACGTCCTACGAGCAGTACTTC.

The chain employs TRBV24-1 and TRBJ2-1; 10 nucleotides align to TRBD2. V gave up 4 bases and J gave up 12 bases; unmatched junction bases: 17. The CDR3 spans 17 residues. Germline CDR1 reads KGHDR; CDR2 reads SFDVKD. In nucleotides, the CDR3 is TGTGCCACCAGTGACTCCGGGACTAGCGATCTCTCGTTGGGGCAGTTCTTC. Translated, it gives CATSDSGTSDLSLGQFF.